The 5 T cell receptor beta chains listed next were all sequenced from one sample in a study of cytomegalovirus exposure and HLA in healthy donors. Repertoires were generated with immunoSEQ multiplex PCR, while TCRdb's copy carries only in-frame clones and drops some. The sample holds 90,000 to 150,000 clones, 88% seen once. The sequencing input was PBMCs. These receptors all stem from a man between 18 and 29 years old in good health and CMV-seronegative.

The chain uses TRBV27 and TRBJ1-4, with D possibly matching TRBD1 (6 bases). V lost 2 bases and J 5 bases, leaving 21 bases between the germline ends. The CDR3 is 18 residues long. The germline V gene has CDR1 MNHEY and CDR2 SMNVEV (reference sequence). The CDR3 is CASSLTSVIQGINEKLFF. DNA of the CDR3: TGTGCCAGCAGTTTAACAAGCGTAATTCAGGGGATAAATGAAAAACTGTTTTTT.

J is TRBJ2-7 and V is TRBV28; the match to TRBD1 covers 9 bases. Per the germline V gene, CDR1 is MDHEN and CDR2 is SYDVKM. This CDR3 region has 15 residues. V lost 5 bases, J lost 7 bases, and 12 bases stayed unmatched. CDR3 sequence reads: CASSTHRDRVREQYF. CDR3 sequence (DNA): TGTGCCAGCAGTACTCACCGGGACAGGGTCAGGGAGCAGTACTTC.

In DNA, the CDR3 is TGTGCCAGCAGCTGGGCAGGGCCCACAGATACGCAGTATTTT. Translating it yields CASSWAGPTDTQYF. The V call is TRBV11-3, the J call TRBJ2-3; a possible D gene is TRBD1 (5 bases). Per the germline V gene, CDR1 is SGHNT and CDR2 is YENEEA. Trimming left V 4 bases short and J 2 bases short, with 10 bases between. CDR3 length equals 14 residues.

This clone was observed a few times. The rearrangement uses TRBV10-3 and TRBJ1-5, with a weak D call TRBD1 (6 bases). V was clipped by 4 bases and J by 4 bases, with 11 bases between them. Germline V gene lookup returns CDR1 ENHRY and CDR2 SYGVKD. This CDR3 contains 14 residues. The chain's CDR3 is CAISAGTSNQPQHF. The CDR3 DNA is TGTGCCATCAGTGCCGGGACATCGAATCAGCCCCAGCATTTT.

This rearrangement joins TRBV14 to TRBJ1-1; a possible D gene is TRBD1 (6 bases). V was cut by 5 bases and J by 0 bases, with 13 bases left in between. This CDR3 has 15 residues. In germline, CDR1 is SGHDN, CDR2 FVKESK. The CDR3 bases are TGTGCCAGCAGCGGTACGACAGGAATGAACACTGAAGCTTTCTTT. Translation gives CASSGTTGMNTEAFF.